The rows below give T cell receptor beta chains drawn from one sample of a study of blood T cell repertoires in COVID-19. This table comes from immunoSEQ multiplex PCR, and its TCRdb copy is limited to in-frame clones, with some not included. The sample includes 250,000 to 400,000 clones, roughly 90% of them seen just once. The sample was peripheral blood. The receptors originated from a woman in her 30s with COVID-19, enrolled during active disease. CDR3s include the opening cysteine and the closing phenylalanine or tryptophan. Fields, in order: clone size, J gene, D gene, V gene, CDR3 DNA, CDR3 protein. A D gene is named only where the DNA matches it firmly. The listing skips clone size in some rows; elsewhere it reads once, few, many or a size class.

-	TRBJ1-1	TRBD1	TRBV18	TGTGCCAGCTCACCCCGACAGGGGGGAGCTTTCTTT	CASSPRQGGAFF
-	TRBJ1-6	TRBD1	TRBV27	TGTGCCAGCAGTACCCTCCTGGCACAGGGGTCCCTCCACTTT	CASSTLLAQGSLHF
-	TRBJ2-7	TRBD2	TRBV5-1	TGCGCCAGCAGCTCGGTAGCGGGAGGATCCTCCTACGAGCAGTACTTC	CASSSVAGGSSYEQYF
-	TRBJ2-7	-	TRBV30	TGTGCCGGGGGCAGCGTGGGAGGGGTGTACGAGCAGTACTTC	CAGGSVGGVYEQYF
-	TRBJ1-1	-	TRBV6-2/TRBV6-3	TGTGCCAGCAGTCTGACTTTATCAAAGGCAAACACTGAAGCTTTCTTT	CASSLTLSKANTEAFF
once	TRBJ1-1	-	TRBV12-3/TRBV12-4	TGTGCCAGCAGTTCCTCCGGGGAAGCTTTCTTT	CASSSSGEAFF
-	TRBJ1-2	TRBD1	TRBV29-1	TGCAGCGTTTCGGGGACAGCGGATGGCTACACCTTC	CSVSGTADGYTF
-	TRBJ2-1	TRBD2	TRBV7-2	TGTGCCAGCAGCTCGGGACTAGCGGAGGGAGGGGGGCAGTTCTTC	CASSSGLAEGGGQFF
few	TRBJ2-1	TRBD2	TRBV19	TGTGCCAGTAGTACGGGACTAGCGGATTACAATGAGCAGTTCTTC	CASSTGLADYNEQFF
-	TRBJ2-4	-	TRBV7-2	TGTGCCAGCAGCCTCCAATCAGGACTGCAAAACATTCAGTACTTC	CASSLQSGLQNIQYF
-	TRBJ1-1	-	TRBV16	TGTGCCAGCAGCCAATCGTGGCTGTCGAACACTGAAGCTTTCTTT	CASSQSWLSNTEAFF
-	TRBJ1-2	TRBD1	TRBV13	TGTGCCAGCAGCTTAGGCGACAGGGTTGATGGCTACACCTTC	CASSLGDRVDGYTF
-	TRBJ1-2	TRBD1	TRBV5-4	TGTGCCAGCAGCGAGGGACAGGAAGACTATGGCTACACCTTC	CASSEGQEDYGYTF
-	TRBJ2-1	-	TRBV9	TGTGCCAGCAGCTTCGGGGGAGAGAGCTCCTACAATGAGCAGTTCTTC	CASSFGGESSYNEQFF
-	TRBJ1-5	TRBD1	TRBV19	TGTGCCAGTAGTCAACAGGGGGCGGGACAGCCCCAGCATTTT	CASSQQGAGQPQHF
-	TRBJ2-7	-	TRBV7-6	TGTGCCAGCAGCGTATTGTTGGGGCTAGGGGGCGAGCAGTACTTC	CASSVLLGLGGEQYF
-	TRBJ2-2	-	TRBV24-1	TGTGCCACCAGTGATGGGACTTACGATAGCGGGGAGCTGTTTTTT	CATSDGTYDSGELFF
-	TRBJ2-7	-	TRBV28	TGTGCCAGCAGTTACACCCGGACAGCAGTTTACGAGCAGTACTTC	CASSYTRTAVYEQYF
-	TRBJ1-2	-	TRBV27	TGTGCCAGCAGTTTGAGGGGGACATACTATGGCTACACCTTC	CASSLRGTYYGYTF
-	TRBJ1-1	-	TRBV30	TGTGCCTGGAGTACCCGGGGGGCGCGGACTGAAGCTTTCTTT	CAWSTRGARTEAFF
-	TRBJ2-1	-	TRBV5-4	TGTGCCAGCAGCTTGAATTCAGGGAACGGGTATGAGCAGTTCTTC	CASSLNSGNGYEQFF
-	TRBJ2-7	TRBD1	TRBV27	TGTGCCAGCAGTTTATCAGGGGGCGGAGTCTCCTACGAGCAGTACTTC	CASSLSGGGVSYEQYF
-	TRBJ2-7	-	TRBV6-6	TGTGCCAGCAGTCTGGCGGCCGAGCAGTACTTC	CASSLAAEQYF
-	TRBJ1-1	-	TRBV6-1	TGTGCCAGCAGTGAACGGGGGGAGAACACTGAAGCTTTCTTT	CASSERGENTEAFF
-	TRBJ2-1	-	TRBV5-4	TGTGCCAGCAGCTTGGGGGCCACGAACTCCTACAATGAGCAGTTCTTC	CASSLGATNSYNEQFF
-	TRBJ2-2	TRBD2	TRBV6-4	TGTGCCACCCACCCCGAGGGACTAGCGGGAAACACCGGGGAGCTGTTTTTT	CATHPEGLAGNTGELFF
-	TRBJ1-1	TRBD1	TRBV27	TGTGCCAGCAGTTTTCGTGGGACAGTGAACACTGAAGCTTTCTTT	CASSFRGTVNTEAFF
-	TRBJ2-4	-	TRBV19	TGTGCCAGTAGTATAGATGTGGGGGCCGGGAACATTCAGTACTTC	CASSIDVGAGNIQYF
once	TRBJ2-2	-	TRBV6-1	TGTGCCAGCAGTGGGCCTTGGGAGTTCGGCACCGGGGAGCTGTTTTTT	CASSGPWEFGTGELFF
-	TRBJ1-1	TRBD1	TRBV9	TGTGCCAGCAGCGTAGATGAGGGGGCCATTGGTGACACTGAAGCTTTCTTT	CASSVDEGAIGDTEAFF
-	TRBJ2-1	TRBD1	TRBV10-1	TGCGCCAGCAGCCCAGGGGGCAATGAGCAGTTCTTC	CASSPGGNEQFF
-	TRBJ1-5	TRBD1	TRBV30	TGTGCCTGGAAGACAGGGGGCGATCAGCCCCAGCATTTT	CAWKTGGDQPQHF
few	TRBJ2-7	TRBD1	TRBV27	TGTGCCAGCCACAGACAGGGATACTACGAGCAGTACTTC	CASHRQGYYEQYF
-	TRBJ2-3	TRBD2	TRBV7-3	TGTGCCAGCAGCTTAGCGGGAGGGCCCTCAAGTACAGATACGCAGTATTTT	CASSLAGGPSSTDTQYF
-	TRBJ2-3	TRBD2	TRBV30	TGTGCCTGGAGCCAGCTAGCGGGAGGCCGAGATACGCAGTATTTT	CAWSQLAGGRDTQYF
-	TRBJ1-6	TRBD1	TRBV2	TGTGCCAGCAGTGAGGCGGGACAGACCGCCGCCAACAATTCACCCCTCCACTTT	CASSEAGQTAANNSPLHF